This TCR beta chain stems from a study of T-cell memory formation after mild COVID-19 (dated by TCRdb to the early 2020s). In the study overall: TCR sequence clusters from the two donors were largely donor specific. In a couple of donors, T-cell clones that expanded and contracted after mild COVID-19 were followed by sequencing TCRalpha and TCRbeta repertoires longitudinally. The cohort comprised two young, previously healthy adult volunteers, one female and one male. The paper's findings and limits, for the study overall: From day 15 to 85, contracting clones showed balanced CD4/CD8 phenotypes, whereas a second wave of clones that expanded from day 15 to 37 leaned towards CD4+. Whether the second-wave clones peaking on day 37 were SARS-CoV-2 specific was not confirmed. Only a couple of mild cases were covered by the study, and larger cohorts that include severe cases with pre-infection samples were considered necessary. Some responding clones were detected in pre-infection memory, which suggested that pre-existing cross-reactive memory T cells had joined the SARS-CoV-2 response. Contracting CD4+ clones were located mainly in the CM and EM memory subsets, whereas CD8+ clones were found to be enriched in EMRA.

This clonotype has only a few counts. Its antigen target is currently unknown. Base qualities are not at hand, and no much larger clone is one base apart. Ficoll-Paque density gradient centrifugation was used to isolate PBMCs. Sequencing took place on an Illumina NovaSeq 6000. cDNA libraries for TCRalpha and TCRbeta were prepared by 5'RACE using constant-segment primers, with sample barcodes and unique molecular identifiers added. Trizol reagent was used to extract RNA from every sample. Library amplification was performed in two PCR steps, and a second sample barcode and Illumina TruSeq adapters were introduced in the second step. Sequencing of the libraries was done on an Illumina NovaSeq, producing 2 x 150 bp paired-end reads. As for how the authors treated the data: The reads were demultiplexed and collapsed into UMI-guided consensus sequences using migec v1.2.7. With mixcr v2.1.11, UMI consensuses were aligned to TRA and TRB V and J templates and assembled into clonotypes. Expanded or contracted clonotypes were those called significant by both edgeR and NoisET, with noise models trained on biological replicates. edgeR calls used a false discovery rate-adjusted p below 0.01 and a log2 fold-change threshold of 1. As an exploratory analysis of dynamics, max-normalized trajectories of the 1000 most abundant clonotypes were examined by PCA with hierarchical clustering. Separately sequenced CD4+ and CD8+ repertoires were used to assign the CD4 or CD8 phenotype of responding clones. The public reads were run again by TCRdb, first through fastp at Q25 and then through MiXCR, and only productive beta chains were kept. Under each unique CDR3 protein, matching rows form one entry showing the most common genes and DNA. The V and J calls and clone size come from TCRdb's table, not from the authors' own analysis. Present in this sample are 120,000 to 150,000 distinct CDR3 sequences, approximately 21% of which were seen just once. About 2% of the sample rests with the top ten.

Counted from cysteine to phenylalanine, this CDR3 has 12 amino acids. CDR3 DNA is the only sequence kept; it has 36 bases, read in frame from the first base. The V end loses 6 bases and the J end loses 10 bases, and a stretch of 13 bases separates them. In the germline V gene (reference sequence), CDR1 corresponds to DFQATT and CDR2 to SNEGSKA. The rearranged chain carries TRBV20-1 and TRBJ1-6, with TRBD1 perhaps the D gene, on 5 matching bases. This clonotype originated in an adult woman who had mild COVID-19 (a few samples of this study predate the infection). The sample titles of this study are shuffled in the database, so cell type and time point are left out; the donor was told from shared clones. The sequenced sample consisted of PBMCs or a T cell subset sorted from them (not recorded which). The CDR3 protein: CSAPDRFSPLHF. The DNA is as follows: TGCAGTGCCCCAGACAGATTCTCACCCCTCCACTTT.